These 14 T cell receptor beta chains share one sample of origin, sequenced in a study of T cell repertoires in cytomegalovirus infection. TCRdb reprocessed the reads with MiXCR, giving one entry per CDR3 protein. The table has about 490,000 distinct CDR3 sequences, around 11% seen once. Sequencing was carried out using PBMCs. Receptor source: a human donor in good health (CMV status not recorded). Some clones in this sample may be carry-over from other donors' samples.

The sample holds many counts of this clonotype. The V gene is TRBV7-2, the J gene TRBJ2-1; 8 bases map to TRBD2. After removal of 5 bases from V and 8 bases from J, the junction contained 8 bases not matched to a gene. Germline lookup yields CDR1 SGHTA and CDR2 FQGNSA. The length of the CDR3 is 14 residues. The CDR3 region is CASSPQAGGDEQFF. CDR3 bases: TGTGCCAGCAGCCCCCAGGCGGGAGGCGATGAGCAGTTCTTC.

In its sample, this clonotype was seen a few times. The V and J genes are TRBV20-1 and TRBJ2-5, with TRBD2 as a possible D gene (5 bases). Looked up from germline, CDR1 is DFQATT and CDR2 is SNEGSKA (reference sequence). This CDR3 has 12 amino acids. The V end was cut by 5 bases, the J end by 5 bases, with 12 bases between. CDR3 protein: CSAALPGETQYF. CDR3 in DNA: TGCAGTGCTGCCCTCCCGGGGGAGACCCAGTACTTC.

This clonotype was observed at least ten times. The rearrangement uses TRBV7-8 and TRBJ1-5; D might be TRBD1 (6 bases). This CDR3 is built from 17 residues. Looked up from germline, CDR1 is SGHVS and CDR2 is FQNEAQ. Trimming took off 2 bases at V and 6 bases at J, with 20 bases between the two ends. CDR3 bases: TGTGCCAGCAGCTTAAGGCCTGACAGGACTATACCTCAGCCCCAGCATTTT. This sequence encodes CASSLRPDRTIPQPQHF.

A word on this clonotype: A much larger clone differs from this one at a single base, so this may be a read error. Likely a read error: the CDR3 ends without its conserved phenylalanine or tryptophan. The chain combines TRBV12-3 or TRBV12-4 with TRBJ2-2; D is unresolved. Trimming took 3 bases from V and 6 from J, leaving 5 bases between them. The CDR3 runs 12 residues. This CDR3 reads CASSFTAGELFL. CDR3 coding DNA: TGTGCCAGCAGTTTTACCGCCGGGGAGCTGTTTTTG.

In its sample, this clonotype was seen a few times. The CDR3 loop is CASSLGSELIARVHTDTQYF. CDR3 DNA: TGTGCCAGCAGCTTAGGCAGCGAACTGATCGCCCGGGTGCACACAGATACGCAGTATTTT. The rearrangement uses TRBV7-9 and TRBJ2-3; D ambiguous. V was clipped by 1 base and J by 2 bases, with 25 bases between them. The germline V gene has CDR1 SEHNR and CDR2 FQNEAQ (reference sequence). This CDR3 contains 20 residues.

Ten or more counts support this clonotype. The chain joins TRBV20-1 to TRBJ1-1; D is ambiguous. The CDR3 consists of 15 residues. V was cut by 0 bases and J by 1 base, with 12 bases left in between. In germline, CDR1 is DFQATT, CDR2 SNEGSKA (reference sequence). The CDR3 is CSARDTWRGNTEAFF. The CDR3 coding sequence is TGCAGTGCTAGAGATACTTGGCGTGGGAACACTGAAGCTTTCTTT.

In this sample, this clonotype turned up many times. V is TRBV11-2 and J is TRBJ2-7; no clear D gene. Germline assignment: CDR1 SGHAT and CDR2 FQNNGV. Trimming left V 5 bases short and J 4 bases short, with 9 bases between. The CDR3 extends over 12 amino acids. The CDR3, as DNA: TGTGCCAGCAGCAACGACGGATACGAGCAGTACTTC. This encodes CASSNDGYEQYF.

The CDR3 loop reads CASSHGTGSDEQYF. DNA of the CDR3: TGTGCCAGCAGCCACGGGACAGGGTCGGACGAGCAGTACTTC. V gene TRBV11-3 combines with J gene TRBJ2-7, with 9 bases identical to TRBD1. The CDR3 has 14 amino acids. The junction had 7 bases not matched to a gene; V was cut back by 5 bases and J by 5 bases. Germline values: CDR1 SGHNT, CDR2 YENEEA.

The chain uses TRBV18 and TRBJ2-5, with D maybe TRBD2 (5 bases). Per germline, CDR1 KGHSH and CDR2 LQKENI. The germline V and J ends were trimmed by 1 base and 4 bases, with 10 bases remaining between them. CDR3 length equals 14 residues. DNA of the CDR3: TGTGCCAGCTCACCACTCCGCGGGCCAGAGACCCAGTACTTC. Its protein product is CASSPLRGPETQYF.

In this sample, this clonotype turned up a few times. This chain links TRBV9 with TRBJ2-2; D is uncertain. Deletions cut 3 bases from V and 5 bases from J, with 8 bases between. Germline assignment: CDR1 SGDLS and CDR2 YYNGEE. The CDR3 length is 13 residues. The CDR3 loop reads CASSGRGTGELFF. The CDR3 DNA reads TGTGCCAGCAGCGGTCGAGGAACCGGGGAGCTGTTTTTT.

This clonotype was observed many times. This sequence joins TRBV7-9 and TRBJ1-6, with unresolved D. V lost 8 bases and J lost 0, with 8 bases in between. CDR1 SEHNR and CDR2 FQNEAQ come from the germline V gene (reference sequence). There are 14 residues in the CDR3. DNA of the CDR3: TGTGCCAGCGGCGATGACTCCTATAATTCACCCCTCCACTTT. As protein: CASGDDSYNSPLHF.

This clonotype was picked up a small number of times. The chain links TRBV10-3 to TRBJ1-3; D is unresolved. Germline V gene data show CDR1 as ENHRY and CDR2 as SYGVKD. The CDR3 has 12 amino acids. Trimming pared 3 bases from V and 0 bases from J, leaving 0 bases between. In DNA form, the CDR3 reads TGTGCCATCAGTGACTCTGGAAACACCATATATTTT. Translating it yields CAISDSGNTIYF.

There are a few counts of this clonotype. This chain connects TRBV20-1 to TRBJ2-5; weak D call: TRBD2 (5 bases). The CDR3 is made up of 14 amino acids. The V and J ends lost 2 bases and 1 base respectively, with 11 bases between them. Germline V CDR1 and CDR2: DFQATT, SNEGSKA (reference sequence). The CDR3 sequence is CSARPGITQETQYF. The CDR3 DNA reads TGCAGTGCTAGACCCGGGATAACCCAAGAGACCCAGTACTTC.

In this sample, this clonotype turned up a few times. V usage is TRBV5-1 and J usage is TRBJ2-1; D gene unclear. The V end was cut by 1 base, the J end by 8 bases, with 7 bases between. The CDR3 runs to 12 residues. Per germline, CDR1 SGHRS and CDR2 YFSETQ. The DNA of the CDR3 is TGCGCCAGCAGCTTGACAGCCCATGAGCAGTTCTTC. Translation: CASSLTAHEQFF. The variable domain in full, completed from reference TRBV5-1 and TRBJ2-1, reads KAGVTQTPRYLIKTRGQQVTLSCSPISGHRSVSWYQQTPGQGLQFLFEYFSETQRNKGNFPGRFSGRQFSNSRSEMNVSTLELGDSALYLCASSLTAHEQFFGPGTRLTVL.